Each of the 10 T cell receptor beta chains below was sequenced from the same sample in a study of blood T cell repertoires in COVID-19. Clones were read by immunoSEQ multiplex PCR, and TCRdb kept only the in-frame ones, dropping some. The table lists about 130,000 clones, 88% of them singletons. The sequencing input was peripheral blood. These TCRs come from a woman at least 80 years old with acute or convalescent COVID-19.

This clone was seen once. The V and J genes are TRBV6-5 and TRBJ2-1, with 10 bases lining up with TRBD2. V shed 0 bases, J shed 10 bases, and the junction held 9 bases outside the gene matches. The CDR3 has 16 residues. CDR1 is MNHEY and CDR2 is SVGAGI in the germline V gene. The CDR3 coding sequence is TGTGCCAGCAGTTACTCGATTCTAGCGGGGGACGGAGAGCAGTTCTTC. This gives the protein CASSYSILAGDGEQFF.

The chain is built from TRBV5-1 and TRBJ2-2; 12 bases agree with TRBD2. The CDR3 extends over 14 amino acids. The germline gives CDR1 SGHRS, CDR2 YFSETQ. V shed 5 bases and J 5 bases; nucleotides not matched to a gene: 1. CDR3 sequence: CASRTSGGTGELFF. The CDR3 nucleotides read TGCGCCAGCAGAACTAGCGGGGGGACCGGGGAGCTGTTTTTT.

This sequence joins TRBV7-9 and TRBJ2-7, with 7 bases identical to TRBD1. Germline V CDR1 and CDR2: SEHNR, FQNEAQ (reference sequence). The CDR3 runs 15 residues. The trim removed 3 bases at V and 4 bases at J, leaving 9 bases unmatched. The CDR3 bases are TGTGCCAGCAGCTTTCTCAGGGGGTCGGTTTACGAGCAGTACTTC. Its translation: CASSFLRGSVYEQYF. The full variable domain, its missing parts supplied by reference TRBV7-9 and TRBJ2-7, is DTGVSQNPRHKITKRGQNVTFRCDPISEHNRLYWYRQTLGQGPEFLTYFQNEAQLEKSRLLSDRFSAERPKGSFSTLEIQRTEQGDSAMYLCASSFLRGSVYEQYFGPGTRLTVT.

The chain carries TRBV3-1 (or the pseudogene TRBV3-2) and TRBJ1-1; 7 positions agree with TRBD1. With V trimmed by 7 bases and J by 4 bases, 9 bases remained unmatched. The CDR3 is 14 amino acids. The germline V gene has CDR1 LGHDT and CDR2 YNNKEL (reference sequence). The CDR3 loop reads CASTLQGWSTEAFF. The DNA of the CDR3 is TGTGCCAGCACATTACAGGGGTGGAGCACTGAAGCTTTCTTT.

V and J are TRBV5-1 and TRBJ2-3; TRBD2 matches 11 bases. The CDR3 length is 16 residues. V dropped 4 bases and J dropped 2; count of bases not matched to a gene: 6. CDR1 and CDR2 from the germline V gene are SGHRS and YFSETQ. CDR3 DNA: TGCGCCAGCAGCCGACTAGCGGGGCGAAACACAGATACGCAGTATTTT. This sequence encodes CASSRLAGRNTDTQYF.

This chain connects TRBV7-2 to TRBJ2-5; 11 positions match TRBD2. CDR3 length equals 15 residues. V was pared by 3 bases and J by 4 bases, with 4 bases of the junction left unmatched. The germline V gene encodes CDR1 SGHTA and CDR2 FQGNSA. The DNA for the CDR3 is TGTGCCAGCAGCTTCAACGGACTAGCGGGAGAGACCCAGTACTTC. Protein: CASSFNGLAGETQYF.

This rearrangement joins TRBV29-1 to TRBJ2-1; TRBD2 agrees at 7 bases. The germline V gene encodes CDR1 SQVTM and CDR2 ANQGSEA. V was pared by 5 bases and J by 5 bases, with 9 bases of the junction left unmatched. CDR3 length: 14 residues. The CDR3 coding sequence is TGCAGCGTTAGCAGCGGGACCCTAAACAATGAGCAGTTCTTC. It specifies CSVSSGTLNNEQFF.

V is TRBV10-1 and J is TRBJ2-5; TRBD1 is a possible D gene (6 bases). CDR1 is WNHNN and CDR2 is SYGVQD in the germline V gene (reference sequence). V was clipped by 8 bases and J by 5 bases, with 21 bases between them. This CDR3 region has 15 residues. The CDR3 nucleotides are TGCGCCAGCCGTTATCGGGGACAACCTTGGGAGACCCAGTACTTC. It encodes CASRYRGQPWETQYF.

This sequence joins TRBV19 and TRBJ1-1; a possible D gene is TRBD1 (5 bases). V lost 5 bases and J lost 0, with 10 bases in between. The germline V gene has CDR1 LNHDA and CDR2 SQIVND (reference sequence). CDR3 size: 14 residues. The CDR3 protein is CASSQGPMNTEAFF. The DNA for the CDR3 is TGTGCCAGTAGTCAGGGCCCCATGAACACTGAAGCTTTCTTT.

In its sample, this clone was seen once. This chain joins TRBV23-1 and TRBJ2-5; D may be TRBD1 (7 bases). TRBV23-1 is marked as an open reading frame, function uncertain. V was trimmed by 0 bases and J by 1 base, leaving 15 bases between them. The CDR3 loop spans 17 amino acids. CDR3 nucleotides: TGCGCCAGCAGTCAATCGGACAGGAGGGGACGCCAAGAGACCCAGTACTTC. Translated, it gives CASSQSDRRGRQETQYF.